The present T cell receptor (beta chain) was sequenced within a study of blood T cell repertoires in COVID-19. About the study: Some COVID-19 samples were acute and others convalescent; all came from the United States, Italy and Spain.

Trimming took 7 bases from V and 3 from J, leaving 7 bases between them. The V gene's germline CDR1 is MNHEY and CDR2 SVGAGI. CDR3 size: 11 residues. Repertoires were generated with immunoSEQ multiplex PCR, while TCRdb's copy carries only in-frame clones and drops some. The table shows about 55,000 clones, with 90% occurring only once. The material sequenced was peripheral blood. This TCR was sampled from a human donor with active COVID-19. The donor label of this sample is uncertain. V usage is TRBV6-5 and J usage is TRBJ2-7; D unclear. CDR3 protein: CASKRYYEQYV. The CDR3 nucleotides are TGTGCCAGCAAACGCTACTACGAGCAGTACGTC.